This TCR beta chain was sequenced for a study of shared clonotypes between healthy human individuals (dated by TCRdb to the early 2020s). Notes on the research overall: Three men and two women, aged 18 to 49 years, made up the cohort. Per donor, three plates each were used for CD4 naive and CD4 memory, two for CD8 naive, and one for CD8 memory. Blood TCR repertoires of roughly five healthy adults were deeply sequenced to estimate repertoire size and the extent of clonotype sharing between individuals. Libraries were prepared and TCR repertoires were sequenced by different laboratories using diverse techniques, in order to increase sequencing depth and limit assay-specific biases. Per donor, leukapheresis produced somewhere between about 0.94 and 9 billion PBMCs. The investigation overall reported the following: The small number of donors limited the genetic and exposure-history diversity represented. Pairwise subsampling led to the expectation that sequencing depth would affect the degree of clonotype sharing among donors. Larger estimated clonotype richness was generally found for naive subsets than for memory subsets. Incomplete sequencing was indicated by rarefaction of sorted-subset datasets, despite the large sequencing depth. Sharing across a few donors was observed for about 5% of naive CD4, under 4% of naive CD8, 2% to 2.5% of memory CD4, and 0.4% of memory CD8 clonotypes. Compared with non-shared clonotypes, clonotypes shared by all four sorted-subset donors had higher generation probabilities. Only blood was sampled, and tissue TCR repertoires likely differ from those in blood.

Donors were healthy HIV-negative adults with no recently reported acute infections or vaccinations. All donors were Caucasian adults living in Nashville, Tennessee, USA. CD4+ T cells were enriched by magnetic negative selection, after which naive cells were positively selected on CD45RA and the negative fraction was taken as the memory subset. After blood collection by leukapheresis, PBMCs were isolated using Ficoll-Histopaque density gradient centrifugation and then cryopreserved in the vapor phase of liquid nitrogen. Purity and quantity of every magnetically sorted T cell population were checked by analytical flow cytometry. Genomic DNA was isolated from each sorted fraction and quantified by UV absorbance on a Nanodrop 2000c. The junction shows trimming of 8 bases on V and 0 bases on J, plus 13 bases between the germline ends. CDR1 is given as MNHEY and CDR2 as SMNVEV, both from the germline V gene (reference sequence). Inclusive of the bounding cysteine and phenylalanine, the CDR3 is 15 residues long. Just the 45-base CDR3 DNA is kept, in frame starting at base 1.

About this clone: The antigen this receptor binds is unknown. The input lacks base qualities; no much larger clone sits a single base away.

Using the deep immunoSEQ assay, multiplex PCR amplified TCR CDR3 regions from genomic DNA. Extracted genomic DNA from each cell subset was distributed evenly across all wells of several immunoSEQ 96-well plates, and each plate was treated as a replicate. For sorted subsets, each replicate PCR was loaded with roughly 190 ng genomic DNA, equivalent to some 31,000 T cell genomes. The purified libraries were quantified using a Qubit 3.0 fluorometer, sized with a Bioanalyzer 2100, and then quantified again using the KAPA Library Quantification kit. Every immunoSEQ 96-well plate was sequenced on a dedicated single-read 150-cycle Illumina NextSeq 550 flow cell. The original pipeline was this. Because the immunoSEQ output included only junctional sequences and no quality scores, the filtering could not be the same as the filtering used for full-length reads. Sequences were annotated with PyIR, a Python wrapper for IgBLAST v1.9, and V/J genes and CDR3 were assigned using IMGT germline references. Reads were filtered out if the reads had weak V/J assignments (E-value above 1e-6), no CDR3, stop codons, out-of-frame junctions, or ambiguous translated residues. V3J clonotypes were defined by identical inferred V gene, J gene, and CDR3 amino acid sequence. Percentage overlap between repertoires was computed as shared unique clonotypes divided by the size of the smaller repertoire. Repertoire richness was assessed with RTK rarefaction, the Chao1 estimator, and Recon v2.1 estimates of unobserved clonotypes. Generation probabilities for all TCRbeta clonotypes obtained by the gDNA method from several donors were computed using OLGA. TCRdb's version of the immuneACCESS table is confined to in-frame rearrangements and falls short of the full clone set. An unresolved V gene accounts for under half of the shortfall where checked; the remainder is of unknown origin. D and trimming were read from the DNA, whereas the V and J calls and clone size are those reported in that table. The sample table shows 2.3 million or so clones, and about 92% are seen once. Together, the top ten hold approximately 0.4% of the sample.

The chain is made from TRBV27 and TRBJ2-2; a confident D gene designation cannot be given. Sequencing was carried out using naive CD4+ T cells from PBMCs. The cell subset or site label, read with the paper, signifies: CD45RA+ positively selected. The receptor was isolated from a man aged 18 to 29 in good health. Some clones in this sample may be carry-over from other donors' samples. CDR3 region: CASPRKGPNTGELFF. Read as DNA, the sequence is TGTGCCAGCCCTCGTAAAGGACCGAACACCGGGGAGCTGTTTTTT.